The 15 T cell receptor beta chains below come from one sample, sequenced in a study of T cell responses to AZD1222 COVID-19 vaccine. The repertoire was sequenced with immunoSEQ multiplex PCR; TCRdb's copy has only in-frame clones and lacks some. The sample includes 150,000 to 180,000 clones, less than 90% of them seen just once. Sequenced here: peripheral blood, sampled on day 0 of MenACWY control vaccination. These receptors were taken from an adult in good health.

CDR3 nucleotide sequence: TGTGCCAGCAGCTTTCGCGGCCTCGGTTTTGGGAGCTACACCTTC. This codes for CASSFRGLGFGSYTF. The chain couples TRBV11-2 to TRBJ1-2; no clear D. CDR1 is SGHAT, CDR2 FQNNGV, per germline. The germline V and J ends were trimmed by 3 bases and 9 bases, with 20 bases remaining between them. The CDR3 runs to 15 residues.

The chain couples TRBV9 to TRBJ1-1; a weak D match, TRBD1 (5 bases). The CDR3 sequence is 16 residues long. V lost 1 base and J lost 0, with 13 bases in between. Germline V gives CDR1 SGDLS, CDR2 YYNGEE. The CDR3 DNA is TGTGCCAGCAGCGTACAAGCAGGGCGGATGAACACTGAAGCTTTCTTT. Protein product: CASSVQAGRMNTEAFF.

The sample holds one count of this clone. The chain employs TRBV5-1 and TRBJ1-5; D gene unclear. The CDR3 covers 17 residues. V was shortened by 4 bases and J by 0 bases, with 17 bases between the two germline ends. The germline CDR1 and CDR2 sequences are SGHRS and YFSETQ. The CDR3 loop is CASSKTLREDSNQPQHF. CDR3 DNA sequence: TGCGCCAGCAGCAAAACCCTAAGGGAGGATAGCAATCAGCCCCAGCATTTT.

The genes are TRBV10-1 and TRBJ2-2; D call uncertain. Germline CDR1 WNHNN, CDR2 SYGVQD (reference sequence). This CDR3 has 11 amino acids. V was shortened by 10 bases and J by 7 bases, with 10 bases between the two germline ends. CDR3 residues: CATAYGGELFF. In DNA form, the CDR3 reads TGCGCCACCGCCTACGGCGGGGAGCTGTTTTTT.

This chain uses TRBV6-5 with TRBJ1-4; possibly TRBD1 for D (6 bases). The germline V and J ends were trimmed by 8 bases and 4 bases, with 14 bases remaining between them. The CDR3 spans 14 residues. From germline, CDR1 is MNHEY and CDR2 SVGAGI. In DNA, the CDR3 is TGTGCCAGCTCAGCGGGGGCCGGTAATGAAAAACTGTTTTTT. It translates to CASSAGAGNEKLFF.

The chain's CDR3 is CASTYLSGNTIYF. Here the CDR3 DNA reads TGTGCCAGTACTTATCTCTCAGGAAACACCATATATTTT. The genes are TRBV19 and TRBJ1-3; D gene uncertain. Germline V lookup: CDR1 LNHDA, CDR2 SQIVND (reference sequence). V gave up 7 bases and J gave up 4 bases, with 11 bases separating them. This CDR3 comprises 13 residues.

V is TRBV7-2 and J is TRBJ1-1; D remains unclear. The CDR3 length is 13 residues. The V gene's germline CDR1 is SGHTA and CDR2 FQGNSA. The V end lost 5 bases, the J end lost 0 bases, and 7 bases lay between the germline ends. The CDR3 sequence is CASSPQLNTEAFF. In DNA form, the CDR3 reads TGTGCCAGCAGCCCGCAGTTGAACACTGAAGCTTTCTTT.

This chain links TRBV28 with TRBJ2-7; the D is unclear. Germline V gene lookup returns CDR1 MDHEN and CDR2 SYDVKM. The CDR3 has 13 amino acids. Trimming stripped 7 bases from V and 4 bases from J, with 14 bases between. The CDR3 DNA reads as TGTGCCAGCACCCCGAGTCTTCTTTACGAGCAGTACTTC. Translation: CASTPSLLYEQYF.

The rearrangement joins TRBV7-5 to TRBJ1-4. TRBV7-5 is described as a pseudogene. This CDR3 is 12 amino acids long. DNA for the CDR3: TGTGTCAGAAGTTCCACTAATGAAAAACTGTTTTTT. This translates into CVRSSTNEKLFF.

The rearrangement links TRBV6-2 or TRBV6-3 to TRBJ1-1; TRBD1 aligns across 9 bases. The CDR3 length is 16 residues. The germline gives CDR1 MNHEY, CDR2 SVGEGT. Trimming took 5 bases from V and 1 from J; bases not matched to a gene: 8. Written as DNA, the CDR3 is TGTGCCAGCAGTCTCTGGACAGGGGAGGCGAACACTGAAGCTTTCTTT. Its translation is CASSLWTGEANTEAFF.

The chain is built from TRBV5-8 and TRBJ1-4, with D possibly matching TRBD1 (5 bases). The ends were cut back, 0 bases at V and 3 bases at J, with 9 bases in the middle. Germline-derived CDR1 and CDR2 are SGHTS and YDEGEE. The CDR3 sequence is 15 residues long. The CDR3 loop reads CASSLGGTPNEKLFF. In DNA, the CDR3 is TGTGCCAGCAGCTTGGGAGGGACGCCTAATGAAAAACTGTTTTTT.

This chain links TRBV13 with TRBJ1-5, with TRBD1 identical over 11 bases. This CDR3 has 15 residues. After removal of 5 bases from V and 6 bases from J, the junction contained 6 bases not matched to a gene. Germline V gives CDR1 PRHDT, CDR2 FYEKMQ (reference sequence). CDR3 protein: CASSHGQGAGQPQHF. CDR3 nucleotide sequence: TGTGCCAGCAGCCATGGACAGGGGGCGGGTCAGCCCCAGCATTTT. The variable domain in full, with the rest retrieved from reference TRBV13 and TRBJ1-5, is AAGVIQSPRHLIKEKRETATLKCYPIPRHDTVYWYQQGPGQDPQFLISFYEKMQSDKGSIPDRFSAQQFSDYHSELNMSSLELGDSALYFCASSHGQGAGQPQHFGDGTRLSIL.

The rearrangement links TRBV3-1 (or the pseudogene TRBV3-2) to TRBJ1-1; tentative D call: TRBD1 (6 bases). The CDR3 runs to 15 residues. Trimming removed 0 bases from V and 7 bases from J, with 15 bases in between. From germline, CDR1 is LGHDT and CDR2 YNNKEL (reference sequence). CDR3 amino acids: CASSQDFGGQSEAFF. The CDR3 nucleotides are TGTGCCAGCAGCCAAGATTTCGGGGGGCAGAGTGAAGCTTTCTTT.

This clone has a single count. V is TRBV7-7 and J is TRBJ2-5; D gene unclear. V was trimmed by 9 bases and J by 7 bases, leaving 15 bases between them. The length of the CDR3 is 12 residues. Looked up from germline, CDR1 is SSHAT and CDR2 is FNYEAQ (reference sequence). CDR3 loop: CASTTLSGTQYF. CDR3 nucleotide sequence: TGTGCCAGTACGACCCTCTCTGGGACCCAGTACTTC.

The V call is TRBV13, the J call TRBJ2-1; 9 positions match TRBD1. Germline V gene lookup returns CDR1 PRHDT and CDR2 FYEKMQ (reference sequence). V lost 2 bases, J lost 7 bases, and 9 bases stayed unmatched. The CDR3 length is 16 residues. Here the CDR3 DNA reads TGTGCCAGCAGCTTACCGGGACAGGGACAGGTAAATGAGCAGTTCTTC. The encoded protein is CASSLPGQGQVNEQFF.